What follows are 30 T cell receptor beta chains derived from one specimen sequenced in a study of regulatory T cells in long-lasting Graves disease. Researchers made TCR beta libraries by using iRepertoire HTBI primers and running Arm-PCR on CDR3 regions. TCRdb reprocessed the multiplex PCR reads with MiXCR, giving one entry per CDR3 protein. The sample gives a few hundred thousand distinct CDR3 sequences, roughly a quarter of which show up once; about a quarter is in the top ten. Time point reported: persistent/refractory GD, antithyroid drugs over 5 years with positive TRAb. PBMC-extracted RNA yielded the TCR library. This material consisted of peripheral blood mononuclear cells (PBMCs), taken when the disease was refractory, from a patient treated with antithyroid drugs. These receptors all stem from a female donor with Graves disease.

This sequence joins TRBV11-2 and TRBJ2-3; 16 nucleotides line up with TRBD2. The CDR3 is 18 residues long. V was pared by 5 bases and J by 5 bases, with 10 bases of the junction left unmatched. CDR1 and CDR2 from the germline V gene are SGHAT and FQNNGV. CDR3 residues: CASSPGTSGRAHGDTQYF. As DNA, the CDR3 is TGTGCCAGCAGCCCCGGGACTAGCGGGAGGGCCCATGGAGATACGCAGTATTTT.

This clonotype was found a few times. The chain links TRBV5-4 to TRBJ2-7; unclear D gene. This CDR3 has 15 amino acids. V was cut by 1 base and J by 2 bases, with 13 bases left in between. In germline, CDR1 is SGHNT, CDR2 YYREEE (reference sequence). In DNA, the CDR3 is TGTGCCAGCAGCTTGATGGGCACACCTCCCTACGAGCAGTACTTC. It translates to CASSLMGTPPYEQYF.

This chain uses TRBV27 with TRBJ2-7; no definite D call. This CDR3 is built from 14 residues. Germline CDR1 reads MNHEY; CDR2 reads SMNVEV (reference sequence). V lost 5 bases and J 0 bases, leaving 11 bases between the germline ends. The CDR3 region is CASSPFYDSYEQYF. Written as DNA, the CDR3 is TGTGCCAGCAGTCCCTTCTATGACTCCTACGAGCAGTACTTC.

The chain carries TRBV7-9 and TRBJ1-2; the D gene is possibly TRBD1 (5 bases). The germline gives CDR1 SEHNR, CDR2 FQNEAQ (reference sequence). The CDR3 has 15 amino acids. V was trimmed by 4 bases and J by 8 bases, leaving 20 bases between them. CDR3 region: CASSWSEGTARGYTF. The CDR3 DNA sequence: TGTGCCAGCAGCTGGTCGGAAGGGACGGCACGCGGCTACACCTTC. Drawing the rest from reference TRBV7-9 and TRBJ1-2, the complete variable domain is DTGVSQNPRHKITKRGQNVTFRCDPISEHNRLYWYRQTLGQGPEFLTYFQNEAQLEKSRLLSDRFSAERPKGSFSTLEIQRTEQGDSAMYLCASSWSEGTARGYTFGSGTRLTVV.

The V call is TRBV30, the J call TRBJ2-5; D remains ambiguous. Trimming removed 2 bases from V and 5 bases from J, with 9 bases in between. In germline, CDR1 is GTSNPN, CDR2 SVGIG (reference sequence). There are 12 residues in the CDR3. In DNA, the CDR3 is TGTGCCTGGAGTCAACCTCCGGAGACCCAGTACTTC. Residues: CAWSQPPETQYF.

In its sample, this clonotype was seen many times. The chain is built from TRBV7-8 and TRBJ2-5; no clear D gene. Germline V gives CDR1 SGHVS, CDR2 FQNEAQ. The V gene lost 5 bases and the J gene lost 7 bases, with 8 bases spanning the gap. The CDR3 loop spans 11 amino acids. CDR3 in DNA: TGTGCCAGCAGCCCCGACCTGACCCAGTACTTC. This codes for CASSPDLTQYF.

This clonotype was counted between two and nine times. The CDR3 sequence: CATSRETATYEQYF. CDR3 sequence (DNA): TGTGCCACCAGCAGAGAGACTGCGACCTACGAGCAGTACTTC. This sequence joins TRBV15 and TRBJ2-7; D not resolved. CDR3 size: 14 residues. Trimming took off 0 bases at V and 2 bases at J, with 8 bases between the two ends. From germline, CDR1 is LNHNV and CDR2 YYDKDF (reference sequence).

The V and J genes are TRBV28 and TRBJ2-7, with D possibly being TRBD1 (5 bases). The CDR3 sequence is 15 residues long. Trimming stripped 5 bases from V and 0 bases from J, with 14 bases between. CDR1 and CDR2 from the germline V gene are MDHEN and SYDVKM. In nucleotides, the CDR3 is TGTGCCAGCAGTGAGACAACAGGTACCTCCTACGAGCAGTACTTC. Translating gives CASSETTGTSYEQYF. Using reference TRBV28 and TRBJ2-7 for the parts outside the CDR3, the full variable domain is DVKVTQSSRYLVKRTGEKVFLECVQDMDHENMFWYRQDPGLGLRLIYFSYDVKMKEKGDIPEGYSVSREKKERFSLILESASTNQTSMYLCASSETTGTSYEQYFGPGTRLTVT.

This clonotype was recorded many times. The rearrangement joins TRBV28 to TRBJ1-6; 9 positions agree with TRBD1. Germline V lookup: CDR1 MDHEN, CDR2 SYDVKM. The CDR3 sequence is 16 residues long. Trimming cost V 4 bases and J 9 bases; bases outside gene matches: 10. In nucleotides, the CDR3 is TGTGCCAGCAGTTGGACAGGGGAGTATCGGAGTTCACCCCTCCACTTT. It translates to CASSWTGEYRSSPLHF.

This clonotype was observed a few times. The chain carries TRBV12-3 or TRBV12-4 and TRBJ2-2; D is perhaps TRBD1 (6 bases). Deletions cut 5 bases from V and 0 bases from J, with 13 bases between. The CDR3 spans 16 residues. The CDR3 DNA follows: TGTGCCAGCAGTCCTTCGGACAGAACGAACACCGGGGAGCTGTTTTTT. As protein: CASSPSDRTNTGELFF.

V usage is TRBV29-1 and J usage is TRBJ2-7; no firm D call. V lost 1 base to trimming and J lost 1 base, with 17 bases between them. The CDR3 has 16 residues. From germline, CDR1 is SQVTM and CDR2 ANQGSEA. The CDR3 here is CSVEVLGMDKSYEQYF. In nucleotides, the CDR3 is TGCAGCGTTGAAGTATTGGGAATGGATAAATCCTACGAGCAGTACTTC.

This clonotype was seen ten or more times. The chain employs TRBV2 and TRBJ2-2; perhaps TRBD1 as D (5 bases). The germline gives CDR1 SNHLY, CDR2 FYNNEI. The CDR3 is 16 amino acids. The ends were cut back, 4 bases at V and 0 bases at J, with 12 bases in the middle. DNA of the CDR3: TGTGCCAGCAGTGTTGCAGGGCCCGCGAACACCGGGGAGCTGTTTTTT. Translated: CASSVAGPANTGELFF.

The rearrangement joins TRBV7-9 to TRBJ2-7; 8 bases align to TRBD1. The junction had 14 bases not matched to a gene; V was cut back by 5 bases and J by 2 bases. Looked up from germline, CDR1 is SEHNR and CDR2 is FQNEAQ (reference sequence). The CDR3 totals 17 residues. The CDR3 here is CASSVTGAGDLTYEQYF. CDR3 in DNA: TGTGCCAGCAGCGTGACAGGGGCCGGGGACCTTACCTACGAGCAGTACTTC.

To note about this clonotype: This sequence may be a read error, since a much larger clone differs from it by one base. Since no conserved phenylalanine or tryptophan closes the CDR3, a read error is the likely cause. The V call is TRBV7-2, the J call TRBJ2-5, with D perhaps given as TRBD1 or TRBD2 (5 bases each). With 5 bases removed from V and 5 bases from J, the gap between germline ends came to 15 bases. There are 14 residues in the CDR3. Germline assignment: CDR1 SGHTA and CDR2 FQGNSA. The CDR3 spells CASSPGPAIETQYC. The DNA of the CDR3 is TGTGCCAGCAGCCCGGGGCCTGCCATCGAGACCCAGTACTGC.

The V and J genes are TRBV7-2 and TRBJ2-1, with D possibly being TRBD1 (6 bases). There are 14 residues in the CDR3. Germline values: CDR1 SGHTA, CDR2 FQGNSA. V lost 4 bases and J lost 7, with 14 bases in between. CDR3: CASSSDRLRNEQFF. As DNA, the CDR3 is TGTGCCAGCAGCTCGGACAGACTTCGAAATGAGCAGTTCTTC.

V and J are TRBV30 and TRBJ2-5; 9 bases map to TRBD1. This CDR3 contains 14 residues. CDR1 and CDR2 from the germline V gene are GTSNPN and SVGIG (reference sequence). The V gene end was trimmed by 3 bases and the J gene end by 5 bases; junction bases not matched to a gene: 7. The CDR3 here is CAWSEPDRGETQYF. Written as DNA, the CDR3 is TGTGCCTGGAGCGAACCAGACAGGGGGGAGACCCAGTACTTC. Supplemented by reference TRBV30 and TRBJ2-5, the full variable domain reads SQTIHQWPATLVQPVGSPLSLECTVEGTSNPNLYWYRQAAGRGLQLLFYSVGIGQISSEVPQNLSASRPQDRQFILSSKKLLLSDSGFYLCAWSEPDRGETQYFGPGTRLLVL.

The J gene is TRBJ2-5, the V gene TRBV7-6, with D tentatively TRBD1 or TRBD2 (5 bases each). The V end lost 7 bases, the J end lost 5 bases, and 20 bases lay between the germline ends. Germline CDR1 and CDR2: SGHVS and FNYEAQ. The CDR3 covers 15 residues. The DNA for the CDR3 is TGTGCCAGCACCTATGACCAGGGAGATTCTGAGACCCAGTACTTC. Protein sequence: CASTYDQGDSETQYF.

As concerns this clonotype: A read error likely explains this, since a far larger clone differs by one base. The CDR3 loop reads CASSEVGRAYEQYF. CDR3 DNA sequence: TGTGCCAGCAGTGAGGTCGGGAGGGCCTACGAGCAGTACTTC. V is TRBV28 and J is TRBJ2-7, with 8 bases matching TRBD2. After removal of 5 bases from V and 2 bases from J, the junction contained 5 bases not matched to a gene. The CDR3 length is 14 residues. Germline V CDR1 and CDR2: MDHEN, SYDVKM.

This clonotype was seen repeatedly, ten times or more. V usage is TRBV12-3 or TRBV12-4 and J usage is TRBJ1-4, with D perhaps matching TRBD1 (6 bases). V was cut by 5 bases and J by 5 bases, with 12 bases left in between. The CDR3 runs to 14 residues. CDR3 in DNA: TGTGCCAGCAGTCCGGGACACGCCAATGAAAAACTGTTTTTT. Translation gives CASSPGHANEKLFF.

Comment on this clonotype: This could be a read error, since a much larger clone is one nucleotide away. The chain joins TRBV3-1 to TRBJ2-7, with TRBD2 as a possible D gene (5 bases). The CDR3 is made up of 14 amino acids. Per germline, CDR1 LGHDT and CDR2 YNNKEL (reference sequence). The CDR3 reads CASNQADGRHEQYF. In DNA, the CDR3 is TGTGCCAGCAACCAAGCGGATGGTCGACACGAGCAGTACTTC.

The V call is TRBV4-1, the J call TRBJ2-5; 7 bases agree with TRBD2. The CDR3 is made up of 17 amino acids. V trimming: 1 base; J trimming: 7 bases; junction bases outside the gene matches: 15. The V gene's germline CDR1 is MGHRA and CDR2 YSYEKL. The CDR3, as DNA: TGCGCCAGCAGCCAAGGAAGTTTCAGCGGGGCAAGAGGGACCCAGTACTTC. Amino acids: CASSQGSFSGARGTQYF.

Many counts were recorded for this clonotype. This chain joins TRBV2 and TRBJ1-2, with D unclear. The germline V and J ends were trimmed by 6 bases and 2 bases, with 1 base remaining between them. Germline values: CDR1 SNHLY, CDR2 FYNNEI. The CDR3 has 10 amino acids. In DNA form, the CDR3 reads TGTGCCAGCAGGAACTATGGCTACACCTTC. Translating it yields CASRNYGYTF.

This clonotype was counted only a few times. The V call is TRBV5-1, the J call TRBJ2-4; D remains ambiguous. The CDR3 spans 14 residues. The V and J ends lost 2 bases and 8 bases respectively, with 14 bases between them. Germline CDR1 and CDR2: SGHRS and YFSETQ. In DNA, the CDR3 is TGCGCCAGCAGCTTTAGGCAGCACAAGGACATTCAGTACTTC. This sequence encodes CASSFRQHKDIQYF.

This clonotype was detected ten times or more. The rearrangement uses TRBV28 and TRBJ2-5; the match to TRBD1 covers 9 bases. V lost 3 bases to trimming and J lost 1 base; unmatched junction nucleotides: 9. Germline loops: CDR1 MDHEN, CDR2 SYDVKM. This CDR3 comprises 17 residues. The CDR3 DNA is TGTGCCAGCAGTTTTTCCGGGACAGGGCCATCCCAAGAGACCCAGTACTTC. Amino acids: CASSFSGTGPSQETQYF. Combining the CDR3 with reference TRBV28 and TRBJ2-5 gives the whole variable domain DVKVTQSSRYLVKRTGEKVFLECVQDMDHENMFWYRQDPGLGLRLIYFSYDVKMKEKGDIPEGYSVSREKKERFSLILESASTNQTSMYLCASSFSGTGPSQETQYFGPGTRLLVL.

This clonotype was detected ten times or more. This chain joins TRBV6-1 and TRBJ1-2; 8 bases are a match to TRBD1. The germline V gene has CDR1 MNHNS and CDR2 SASEGT. V trimming: 10 bases; J trimming: 4 bases; junction bases outside the gene matches: 11. The length of the CDR3 is 14 residues. Here the CDR3 reads CAITTGQGSYGYTF. DNA of the CDR3: TGTGCCATCACTACCGGACAGGGAAGCTATGGCTACACCTTC.

This clonotype came up a few times. The chain uses TRBV20-1 and TRBJ1-5, with D perhaps matching TRBD1 (6 bases). The V gene lost 1 base and the J gene lost 9 bases, with 16 bases spanning the gap. This CDR3 region has 14 residues. The germline V gene encodes CDR1 DFQATT and CDR2 SNEGSKA (reference sequence). Here the CDR3 DNA reads TGCAGTGCTAGAGTACAGGGTTGGGGAGGGCCCCAGCATTTT. This translates into CSARVQGWGGPQHF.

This clonotype was counted at least ten times. This sequence joins TRBV29-1 and TRBJ2-7, with TRBD1 identical over 7 bases. The CDR3 loop spans 12 amino acids. Trimming removed 7 bases from V and 5 bases from J; junction bases left unmatched: 8. CDR1 is SQVTM, CDR2 ANQGSEA, per germline. The DNA of the CDR3 is TGCAGCGGAAGGACAGGCTGGGACGAGCAGTACTTC. The encoded protein is CSGRTGWDEQYF.

This rearrangement joins TRBV5-1 to TRBJ2-6, with unresolved D. The CDR3 has 16 residues. Germline V lookup: CDR1 SGHRS, CDR2 YFSETQ. V gave up 0 bases and J gave up 0 bases, with 7 bases separating them. CDR3 nucleotides: TGCGCCAGCAGCTTGGGGGCGGACTCTGGGGCCAACGTCCTGACTTTC. Translation gives CASSLGADSGANVLTF.

This clonotype was recorded a few times. The chain links TRBV2 to TRBJ1-3; D not certain. Trimming stripped 6 bases from V and 4 bases from J, with 13 bases between. The CDR3 is made up of 14 amino acids. Germline CDR1 reads SNHLY; CDR2 reads FYNNEI. CDR3 nucleotide sequence: TGTGCCAGCAGAGGAGTCGGACCGGGAAACACCATATATTTT. Encoded protein: CASRGVGPGNTIYF.

This clonotype was seen at least ten times. J is TRBJ1-5 and V is TRBV7-8; D might be TRBD1 (6 bases). Trimming cost V 5 bases and J 6 bases, with 20 bases left between them. Germline V gives CDR1 SGHVS, CDR2 FQNEAQ. The CDR3 covers 16 residues. The CDR3 region has the DNA TGTGCCAGCAGCCTACTACAGGGTGTATGGTTTCAGCCCCAGCATTTT. Translating gives CASSLLQGVWFQPQHF.